Below, one T cell receptor beta chain is given with its context. TCRdb recomputed calls from the 5' RACE reads with MiXCR, one row per CDR3 protein. Of approximately 81,000 distinct CDR3 sequences listed, 5% to 7% are singletons. The entry originates in a study of early T cells in non-severe SARS-CoV-2 infection. The CDR3 runs to 16 residues. V dropped 1 base and J dropped 4 bases, with 16 bases sitting between them. CDR1 LGHNA and CDR2 YNFKEQ come from the germline V gene. The clonotype originates from an adult who was a healthcare worker with PCR-confirmed SARS-CoV-2 infection or an uninfected control (not recorded which). What was sequenced was whole blood. The chain employs TRBV4-2 and TRBJ1-2, with unresolved D. As DNA, the CDR3 is TGTGCCAGCAGCCAAGTGTATCGGGAGATCGTCTATGGCTACACCTTC. Translation: CASSQVYREIVYGYTF.